This TCR beta chain was sequenced for a study of blood T cells in healthy people across ages. Sample-barcoded 5' priming and a J-beta primer mix drove a second PCR of about 6 to 11 cycles. TCRdb itself ran the 5' RACE reads through MiXCR, one entry per CDR3 protein. The table lists roughly 500,000 distinct CDR3 sequences, approximately 25% of them singletons. The CDR3 runs to 15 residues. The V and J ends lost 2 bases and 5 bases respectively, with 19 bases between them. CDR1 is SQVTM and CDR2 is ANQGSEA in the germline V gene. The receptor comes from a woman in her 70s in good health. This sequence joins TRBV29-1 and TRBJ2-7; D not resolved. Source material: blood. CDR3 sequence: CSVEIFINGFDEQYF. In DNA form, the CDR3 reads TGCAGCGTTGAAATCTTTATTAATGGGTTTGACGAGCAGTACTTC.